The 28 T cell receptor beta chains below were found in one sample sequenced in a study of identical twins. TCRdb independently ran MiXCR on the 5' RACE reads; one entry per CDR3 protein. The table records some 900,000 distinct CDR3 sequences, about 12% of them present only once. The same sample was also used in a study of yellow fever vaccine responses in identical twins.

The sample comprised PBMCs. The source is a woman between 18 and 29 years old in good health.

J is TRBJ2-5 and V is TRBV24-1; D possibly corresponds to TRBD1 (7 bases). Looked up from germline, CDR1 is KGHDR and CDR2 is SFDVKD. The CDR3 is 15 amino acids. Trimming took 3 bases from V and 2 from J, leaving 12 bases between them. Here the CDR3 reads CATSDRRGVQETQYF. The CDR3 region has the DNA TGTGCCACCAGTGATCGCAGGGGGGTACAAGAGACCCAGTACTTC.

The CDR3 region is CASAKLTPRHNEQFF. DNA of the CDR3: TGTGCCAGCGCCAAATTGACTCCTCGCCACAATGAGCAGTTCTTC. The chain employs TRBV3-1 and TRBJ2-1; D not certain. Trimming took off 8 bases at V and 5 bases at J, with 19 bases between the two ends. In germline, CDR1 is LGHDT, CDR2 YNNKEL (reference sequence). This CDR3 is 15 amino acids long.

V is TRBV20-1 and J is TRBJ2-3; D not certain. Germline V gene lookup returns CDR1 DFQATT and CDR2 SNEGSKA (reference sequence). The germline V and J ends were trimmed by 3 bases and 0 bases, with 10 bases remaining between them. The CDR3 runs to 14 residues. CDR3 DNA sequence: TGCAGTGCTAGCAAATCATACAGCACAGATACGCAGTATTTT. Protein sequence: CSASKSYSTDTQYF.

The rearrangement joins TRBV9 to TRBJ2-5, with D possibly matching TRBD1 (5 bases). The V gene's germline CDR1 is SGDLS and CDR2 YYNGEE. The CDR3 is made up of 14 amino acids. Trimming left V 3 bases short and J 5 bases short, with 14 bases between. The CDR3 protein is CASSGGGPGETQYF. The CDR3 region has the DNA TGTGCCAGCAGCGGGGGCGGCCCCGGGGAGACCCAGTACTTC. The variable domain in full, with the rest retrieved from reference TRBV9 and TRBJ2-5, is DSGVTQTPKHLITATGQRVTLRCSPRSGDLSVYWYQQSLDQGLQFLIQYYNGEERAKGNILERFSAQQFPDLHSELNLSSLELGDSALYFCASSGGGPGETQYFGPGTRLLVL.

This clonotype appeared a few times. The rearrangement joins TRBV12-3 or TRBV12-4 to TRBJ2-5; D remains unclear. The CDR3 extends over 14 amino acids. Trimming removed 5 bases from V and 4 bases from J, with 14 bases in between. CDR3: CASSQFGNAETQYF. CDR3 nucleotides: TGTGCCAGCAGTCAATTTGGGAACGCAGAGACCCAGTACTTC.

The CDR3, as DNA: TGTGCCAGTAAACTACTAGCGCTCAATGAGCAGTTCTTC. Its protein is CASKLLALNEQFF. This chain links TRBV7-8 with TRBJ2-1; 7 positions agree with TRBD2. V was pared by 9 bases and J by 6 bases, with 8 bases of the junction left unmatched. Germline assignment: CDR1 SGHVS and CDR2 FQNEAQ. The CDR3 covers 13 residues.

This clonotype occurred many times. This chain joins TRBV5-1 and TRBJ2-3; 10 bases match TRBD1. Germline V gene data show CDR1 as SGHRS and CDR2 as YFSETQ. This CDR3 comprises 17 residues. The V gene end was trimmed by 4 bases and the J gene end by 3 bases; junction bases not matched to a gene: 11. CDR3 protein: CASSLRVTGGSTDTQYF. In nucleotides, the CDR3 is TGCGCCAGCAGCCTAAGAGTGACAGGGGGCTCTACAGATACGCAGTATTTT.

On this clonotype itself: At one of its ends the junction is not consistent with the germline gene, which may arise from a read error. The rearrangement uses TRBV20-1 and TRBJ2-1; possibly TRBD1 or TRBD2 for D (6 bases each). The CDR3 runs to 16 residues. Germline V lookup: CDR1 DFQATT, CDR2 SNEGSKA (reference sequence). The CDR3 DNA follows: TGCTGTGCGGAGGGGGACACAGGTGAAGCCTACAATGAGCAGTTCTTC. It encodes CCAEGDTGEAYNEQFF.

J is TRBJ1-1 and V is TRBV7-3; 10 nucleotides match TRBD1. Trimming took 11 bases from V and 8 from J; bases not matched to a gene: 17. The CDR3 loop spans 15 amino acids. Germline assignment: CDR1 SGHTA and CDR2 FQGTGA. CDR3 sequence reads: CARIHGQGGVFEAFF. CDR3 nucleotide sequence: TGTGCCCGAATACACGGACAGGGGGGTGTTTTCGAAGCTTTCTTT. Full variable domain (outside the CDR3, taken from reference TRBV7-3 and TRBJ1-1): GAGVSQTPSNKVTEKGKYVELRCDPISGHTALYWYRQSLGQGPEFLIYFQGTGAADDSGLPNDRFFAVRPEGSVSTLKIQRTERGDSAVYLCARIHGQGGVFEAFFGQGTRLTVV.

A remark on this clonotype: Given the absence of the conserved phenylalanine or tryptophan at the CDR3 end, a read error is likely. The chain couples TRBV5-1 to TRBJ2-5; 10 bases are shared with TRBD2. The length of the CDR3 is 16 residues. V lost 2 bases and J lost 5; bases outside the gene matches: 9. The germline V gene encodes CDR1 SGHRS and CDR2 YFSETQ. CDR3 bases: TGCGCCAGCAGCTTTAACCCAGCGGGGGGGCCCGAGACCCAGTACCTC. Protein sequence: CASSFNPAGGPETQYL.

This clonotype was picked up many times. The chain has TRBV5-1 and TRBJ2-3; the D is unclear. This CDR3 is built from 14 residues. V lost 0 bases and J 5 bases, leaving 10 bases between the germline ends. CDR1 and CDR2 from the germline V gene are SGHRS and YFSETQ. The CDR3 region has the DNA TGCGCCAGCAGCTTGGCGGTCTTGGGAGATACGCAGTATTTT. Translating it yields CASSLAVLGDTQYF.

This clonotype has only a few counts. The gene calls are TRBV12-3 or TRBV12-4 and TRBJ1-1; D gene unclear. V was cut by 6 bases and J by 4 bases, with 15 bases left in between. The CDR3 runs 14 residues. CDR3 amino acids: CASSLGPWGTEAFF. CDR3 in DNA: TGTGCCAGCAGCCTCGGTCCGTGGGGCACTGAAGCTTTCTTT.

The chain joins TRBV6-1 to TRBJ1-2, with D perhaps TRBD1 (5 bases). The CDR3 consists of 13 residues. V was clipped by 7 bases and J by 4 bases, with 13 bases between them. In germline, CDR1 is MNHNS, CDR2 SASEGT. Here the CDR3 reads CASTKGTLYGYTF. CDR3 nucleotide sequence: TGTGCCAGCACCAAGGGGACGCTCTATGGCTACACCTTC.

The genes are TRBV6-1 and TRBJ2-1; 9 bases match TRBD1. The CDR3 loop spans 15 amino acids. Germline V gene data show CDR1 as MNHNS and CDR2 as SASEGT. V lost 6 bases to trimming and J lost 3 bases; unmatched junction nucleotides: 6. The CDR3 is CASSHDRGNYNEQFF. The CDR3 bases are TGTGCCAGCAGCCACGACAGGGGGAACTACAATGAGCAGTTCTTC.

The chain is built from TRBV4-2 and TRBJ2-2; 7 nucleotides match TRBD2. The germline CDR1 and CDR2 sequences are LGHNA and YNFKEQ. V trimming: 0 bases; J trimming: 7 bases; junction bases outside the gene matches: 11. This CDR3 is 17 amino acids long. The CDR3 nucleotides are TGTGCCAGCAGCCAAGACGGGGGGAGCTCGAGGGGCGGGGAGCTGTTTTTT. As protein: CASSQDGGSSRGGELFF.

The chain couples TRBV20-1 to TRBJ2-3, with 8 bases fitting TRBD2. The trim removed 2 bases at V and 2 bases at J, leaving 12 bases unmatched. The CDR3 is 17 residues long. CDR1 and CDR2 from the germline V gene are DFQATT and SNEGSKA (reference sequence). Here the CDR3 DNA reads TGCAGTGCTAGAATTGCGCTCCGTAGCGGGACCACAGATACGCAGTATTTT. This codes for CSARIALRSGTTDTQYF.

This clonotype occurred a few times. The chain recombines TRBV3-1 with TRBJ2-7; D perhaps matches TRBD2 (6 bases). V shed 0 bases and J shed 7 bases, with 22 bases lying between them. There are 17 residues in the CDR3. The germline gives CDR1 LGHDT, CDR2 YNNKEL (reference sequence). DNA of the CDR3: TGTGCCAGCAGCCAAGACTTCGGGACTCGCTTTAGGAGTGAGCAGTACTTC. It encodes CASSQDFGTRFRSEQYF.

This clonotype was counted a few times. The chain has TRBV28 and TRBJ2-1, with no clear D. The V end lost 3 bases, the J end lost 0 bases, and 9 bases lay between the germline ends. The germline gives CDR1 MDHEN, CDR2 SYDVKM. CDR3 length equals 15 residues. The CDR3 DNA follows: TGTGCCAGCAGTTTTGTTAGCCGCTCCTACAATGAGCAGTTCTTC. Protein: CASSFVSRSYNEQFF. The variable domain in full, with the rest retrieved from reference TRBV28 and TRBJ2-1, is DVKVTQSSRYLVKRTGEKVFLECVQDMDHENMFWYRQDPGLGLRLIYFSYDVKMKEKGDIPEGYSVSREKKERFSLILESASTNQTSMYLCASSFVSRSYNEQFFGPGTRLTVL.

This clonotype was recorded many times. This rearrangement joins TRBV5-1 to TRBJ2-5; tentatively, D is TRBD1 (5 bases). With 0 bases removed from V and 5 bases from J, the gap between germline ends came to 17 bases. The CDR3 has 16 residues. From germline, CDR1 is SGHRS and CDR2 YFSETQ. This chain's CDR3 is CASSLAQGRLLETQYF. The DNA for the CDR3 is TGCGCCAGCAGCTTGGCCCAGGGCAGACTTCTTGAGACCCAGTACTTC.

This clonotype has just a few counts. V and J are TRBV7-6 and TRBJ2-7; TRBD1 matches at 9 bases. Trimming cost V 0 bases and J 1 base; bases outside gene matches: 4. Germline V CDR1 and CDR2: SGHVS, FNYEAQ. CDR3 length equals 16 residues. Here the CDR3 DNA reads TGTGCCAGCAGCTTAGCCAAGACAGGGGGTTCCTACGAGCAGTACTTC. The encoded protein is CASSLAKTGGSYEQYF.

The chain recombines TRBV29-1 with TRBJ2-7; no definite D call. V gave up 3 bases and J gave up 2 bases, with 11 bases separating them. The germline gives CDR1 SQVTM, CDR2 ANQGSEA. This CDR3 contains 13 residues. In nucleotides, the CDR3 is TGCAGCGTTGAGGTTGGGCAGCCCTACGAGCAGTACTTC. As protein: CSVEVGQPYEQYF.

This clonotype was recorded many times. This chain connects TRBV12-3 or TRBV12-4 to TRBJ2-4; 7 bases match TRBD1. Trimming at V came to 5 bases and at J to 0 bases, leaving 7 bases not matched to a gene. This CDR3 is 16 amino acids long. CDR3 sequence (DNA): TGTGCCAGCAGTCTTCGGGACAGTCTAGCCAAAAACATTCAGTACTTC. As protein: CASSLRDSLAKNIQYF.

This chain links TRBV7-4 with TRBJ2-7; D is possibly TRBD1 (5 bases). Germline CDR1 reads SGHVT; CDR2 reads SQSDAQ. Deletions cut 5 bases from V and 9 bases from J, with 29 bases between. The CDR3 covers 17 residues. This CDR3 reads CASSPFTNGPAIGAQYF. CDR3 nucleotide sequence: TGTGCCAGCAGCCCCTTTACCAACGGACCTGCGATAGGGGCGCAGTACTTC.

V and J are TRBV3-1 and TRBJ2-4, with D unclear. V was shortened by 5 bases and J by 6 bases, with 8 bases between the two germline ends. The CDR3 spans 12 residues. Germline CDR1 and CDR2: LGHDT and YNNKEL (reference sequence). CDR3: CASSGRVNIQYF. The DNA for the CDR3 is TGTGCCAGCAGCGGAAGAGTAAACATTCAGTACTTC. The variable domain in full, completed from reference TRBV3-1 and TRBJ2-4, reads DTAVSQTPKYLVTQMGNDKSIKCEQNLGHDTMYWYKQDSKKFLKIMFSYNNKELIINETVPNRFSPKSPDKAHLNLHINSLELGDSAVYFCASSGRVNIQYFGAGTRLSVL.

The rearrangement links TRBV6-1 to TRBJ2-1; TRBD2 aligns across 7 bases. The germline V gene has CDR1 MNHNS and CDR2 SASEGT. Trimming took 6 bases from V and 2 from J; bases not matched to a gene: 7. This CDR3 spans 15 amino acids. The CDR3 DNA sequence: TGTGCCAGCAGCCTAAGGGAGGGGCCCTACAATGAGCAGTTCTTC. Translated, it gives CASSLREGPYNEQFF.

In this sample, this clonotype turned up a few times. V gene TRBV27 combines with J gene TRBJ2-5; D is undetermined. V lost 8 bases and J lost 5, with 15 bases in between. The CDR3 has 13 residues. From germline, CDR1 is MNHEY and CDR2 SMNVEV (reference sequence). The CDR3 reads CASGPGGAETQYF. CDR3 coding DNA: TGTGCCAGCGGTCCTGGTGGCGCGGAGACCCAGTACTTC.

This clonotype has a handful of counts. The genes are TRBV6-5 and TRBJ1-1; D ambiguous. The CDR3 length is 15 residues. Germline CDR1 reads MNHEY; CDR2 reads SVGAGI. Trimming cost V 0 bases and J 2 bases, with 10 bases left between them. In DNA, the CDR3 is TGTGCCAGCAGTTACTCGATCCAGGCTAACACTGAAGCTTTCTTT. It is translated as CASSYSIQANTEAFF.

This clonotype was counted between two and nine times. V is TRBV7-9 and J is TRBJ1-1; 7 bases are shared with TRBD1. Germline V gene sequence: CDR1 SEHNR, CDR2 FQNEAQ (reference sequence). The CDR3 length is 13 residues. Trimming at V came to 5 bases and at J to 4 bases, leaving 4 bases not matched to a gene. CDR3 in DNA: TGTGCCAGCAGCGACGGGACAGCCACTGAAGCTTTCTTT. Amino acids: CASSDGTATEAFF.